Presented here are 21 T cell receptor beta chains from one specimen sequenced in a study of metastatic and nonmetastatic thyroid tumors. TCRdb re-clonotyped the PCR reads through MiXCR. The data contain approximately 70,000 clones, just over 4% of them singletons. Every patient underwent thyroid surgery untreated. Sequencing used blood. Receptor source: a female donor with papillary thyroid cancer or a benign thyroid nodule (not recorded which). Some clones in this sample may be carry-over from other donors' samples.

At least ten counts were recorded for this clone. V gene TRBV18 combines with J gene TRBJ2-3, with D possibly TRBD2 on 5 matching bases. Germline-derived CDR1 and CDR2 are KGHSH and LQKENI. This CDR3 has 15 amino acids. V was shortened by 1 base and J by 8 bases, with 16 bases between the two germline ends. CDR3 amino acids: CASSPQSAGRSTQYF. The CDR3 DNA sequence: TGTGCCAGCTCACCACAATCTGCGGGTAGAAGTACGCAGTATTTT.

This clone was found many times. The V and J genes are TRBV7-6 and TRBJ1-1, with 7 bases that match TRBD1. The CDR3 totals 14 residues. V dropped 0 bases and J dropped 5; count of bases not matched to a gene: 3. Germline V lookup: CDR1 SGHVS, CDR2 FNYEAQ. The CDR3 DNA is TGTGCCAGCAGCTTAGCCGCAGGGGGGACTGAAGCTTTCTTT. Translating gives CASSLAAGGTEAFF.

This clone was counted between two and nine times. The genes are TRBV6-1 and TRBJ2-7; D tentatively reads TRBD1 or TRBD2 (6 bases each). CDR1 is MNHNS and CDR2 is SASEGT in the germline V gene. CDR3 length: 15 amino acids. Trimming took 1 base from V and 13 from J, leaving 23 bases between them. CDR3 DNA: TGTGCCAGCAGTGAAGTGGGGGGCCTAGCGCACGGGGTTTACTTC. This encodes CASSEVGGLAHGVYF.

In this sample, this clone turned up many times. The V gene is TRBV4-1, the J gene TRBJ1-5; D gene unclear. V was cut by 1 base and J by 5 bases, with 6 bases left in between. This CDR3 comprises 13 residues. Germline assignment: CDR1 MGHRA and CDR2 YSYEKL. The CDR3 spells CASSQAGDQPQHF. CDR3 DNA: TGCGCCAGCAGCCAAGCAGGCGATCAGCCCCAGCATTTT.

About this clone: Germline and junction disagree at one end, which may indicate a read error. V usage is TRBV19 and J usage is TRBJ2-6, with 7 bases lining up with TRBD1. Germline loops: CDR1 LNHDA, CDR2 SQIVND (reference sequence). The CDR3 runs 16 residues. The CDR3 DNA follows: TGTGCCAGTAGAGACAGGGTGGGATCTGGGGCTAACGTCCTGACTTTC. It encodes CASRDRVGSGANVLTF.

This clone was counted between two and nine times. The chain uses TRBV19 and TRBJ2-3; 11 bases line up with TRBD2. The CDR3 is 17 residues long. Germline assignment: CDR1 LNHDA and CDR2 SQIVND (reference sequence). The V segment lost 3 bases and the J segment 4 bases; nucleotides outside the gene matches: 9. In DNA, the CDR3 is TGTGCCAGTAGTATGATCGGTAGCGGGAGGGCGGCAGATACGCAGTATTTT. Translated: CASSMIGSGRAADTQYF.

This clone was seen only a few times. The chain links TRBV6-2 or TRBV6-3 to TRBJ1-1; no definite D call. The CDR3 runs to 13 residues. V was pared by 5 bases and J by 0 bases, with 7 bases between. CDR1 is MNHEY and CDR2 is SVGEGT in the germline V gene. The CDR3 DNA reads TGTGCCAGCAGTACAAAGATGAACACTGAAGCTTTCTTT. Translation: CASSTKMNTEAFF.

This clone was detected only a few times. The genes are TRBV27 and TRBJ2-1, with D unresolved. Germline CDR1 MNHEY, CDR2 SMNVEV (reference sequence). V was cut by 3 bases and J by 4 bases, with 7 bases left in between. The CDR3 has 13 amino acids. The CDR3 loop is CASSLKQYNEQFF. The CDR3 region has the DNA TGTGCCAGCAGTTTGAAACAATACAATGAGCAGTTCTTC.

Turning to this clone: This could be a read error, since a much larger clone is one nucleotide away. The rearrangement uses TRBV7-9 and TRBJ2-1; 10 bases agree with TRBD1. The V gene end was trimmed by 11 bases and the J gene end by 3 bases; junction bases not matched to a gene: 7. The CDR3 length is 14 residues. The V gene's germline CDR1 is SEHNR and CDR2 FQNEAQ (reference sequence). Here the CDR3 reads CAGQGGRYYNEQFF. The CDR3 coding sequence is TGTGCCGGACAGGGGGGGAGATACTACAATGAGCAGTTCTTC.

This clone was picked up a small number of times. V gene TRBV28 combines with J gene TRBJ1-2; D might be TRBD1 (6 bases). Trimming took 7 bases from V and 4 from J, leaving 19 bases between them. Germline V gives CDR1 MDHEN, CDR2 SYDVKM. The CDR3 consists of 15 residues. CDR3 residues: CASTNLWGRIYGYTF. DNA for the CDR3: TGTGCCAGCACCAACCTCTGGGGGCGAATCTATGGCTACACCTTC.

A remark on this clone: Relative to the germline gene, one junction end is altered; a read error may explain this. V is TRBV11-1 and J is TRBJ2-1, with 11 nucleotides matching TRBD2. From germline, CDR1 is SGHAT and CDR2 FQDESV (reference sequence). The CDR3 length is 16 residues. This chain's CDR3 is CASSSTSGISYNEKFF. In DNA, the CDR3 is TGTGCCAGCAGCTCGACTAGCGGGATCTCCTACAATGAGAAGTTCTTC.

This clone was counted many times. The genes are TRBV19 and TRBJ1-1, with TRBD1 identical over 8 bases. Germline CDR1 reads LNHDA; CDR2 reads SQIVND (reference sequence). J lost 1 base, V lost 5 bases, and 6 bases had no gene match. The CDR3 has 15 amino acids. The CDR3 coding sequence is TGTGCCAGTAGTTTCCTCAGGGGGCGGAACACTGAAGCTTTCTTT. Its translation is CASSFLRGRNTEAFF.

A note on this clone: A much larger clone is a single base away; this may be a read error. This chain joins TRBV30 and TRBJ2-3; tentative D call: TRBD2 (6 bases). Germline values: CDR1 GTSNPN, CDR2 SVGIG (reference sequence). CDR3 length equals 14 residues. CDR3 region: CAWSWRDLSDMQYF. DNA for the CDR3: TGTGCCTGGAGCTGGCGGGACTTATCAGATATGCAGTATTTT.

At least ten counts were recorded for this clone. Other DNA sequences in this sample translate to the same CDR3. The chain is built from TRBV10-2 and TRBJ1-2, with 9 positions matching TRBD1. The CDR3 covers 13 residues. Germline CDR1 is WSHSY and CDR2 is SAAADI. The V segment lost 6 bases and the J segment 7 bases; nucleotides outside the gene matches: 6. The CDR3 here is CASSVGQGTGYTF. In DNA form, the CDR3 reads TGCGCCAGCAGCGTTGGACAGGGGACTGGCTACACCTTC.

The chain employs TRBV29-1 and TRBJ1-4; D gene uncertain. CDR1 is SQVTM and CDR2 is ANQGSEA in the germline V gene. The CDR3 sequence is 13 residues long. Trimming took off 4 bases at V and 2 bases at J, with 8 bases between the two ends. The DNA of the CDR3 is TGCAGCGTTGTGTTTGGCACTAATGAAAAACTGTTTTTT. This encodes CSVVFGTNEKLFF.

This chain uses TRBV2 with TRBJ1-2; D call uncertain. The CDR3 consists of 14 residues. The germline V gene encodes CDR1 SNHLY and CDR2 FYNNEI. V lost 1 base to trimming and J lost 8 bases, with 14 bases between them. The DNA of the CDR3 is TGTGCCAGCAGTGAAGACACGGCCCTAATGGGCTACACCTTC. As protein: CASSEDTALMGYTF.

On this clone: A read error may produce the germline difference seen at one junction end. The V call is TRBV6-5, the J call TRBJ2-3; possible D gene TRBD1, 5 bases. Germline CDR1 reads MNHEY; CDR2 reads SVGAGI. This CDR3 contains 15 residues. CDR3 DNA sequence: TGTGCCAGCAGTGACTCAGAAGGGGGCACAGATACGCAGTATTTT. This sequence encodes CASSDSEGGTDTQYF.

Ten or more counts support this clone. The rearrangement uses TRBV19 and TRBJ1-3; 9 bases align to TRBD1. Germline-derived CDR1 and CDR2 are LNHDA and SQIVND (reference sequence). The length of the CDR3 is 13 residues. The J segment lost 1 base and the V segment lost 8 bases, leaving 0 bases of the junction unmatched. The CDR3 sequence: CASGTGSGNTIYF. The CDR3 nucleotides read TGTGCCAGTGGGACAGGGTCTGGAAACACCATATATTTT. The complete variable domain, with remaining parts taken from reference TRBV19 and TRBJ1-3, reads DGGITQSPKYLFRKEGQNVTLSCEQNLNHDAMYWYRQDPGQGLRLIYYSQIVNDFQKGDIAEGYSVSREKKESFPLTVTSAQKNPTAFYLCASGTGSGNTIYFGEGSWLTVV.

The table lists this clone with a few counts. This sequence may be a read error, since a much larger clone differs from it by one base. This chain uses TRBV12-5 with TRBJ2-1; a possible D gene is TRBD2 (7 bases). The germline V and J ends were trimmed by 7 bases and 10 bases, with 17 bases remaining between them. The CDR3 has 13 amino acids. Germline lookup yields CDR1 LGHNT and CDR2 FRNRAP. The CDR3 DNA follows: TGTGCTAGTGACACCCCGGGGGGCTGGGAGCAGTTCTTC. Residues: CASDTPGGWEQFF.

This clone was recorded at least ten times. The CDR3 region is CASSRQGRGSGELFF. CDR3 DNA: TGTGCCAGCAGTCGACAGGGTCGTGGTAGCGGGGAGCTGTTTTTT. This sequence joins TRBV2 and TRBJ2-2; 7 nucleotides agree with TRBD1. The CDR3 is made up of 15 amino acids. The V and J ends lost 5 bases and 7 bases, in that order; junction bases with no gene match: 10. From germline, CDR1 is SNHLY and CDR2 FYNNEI.

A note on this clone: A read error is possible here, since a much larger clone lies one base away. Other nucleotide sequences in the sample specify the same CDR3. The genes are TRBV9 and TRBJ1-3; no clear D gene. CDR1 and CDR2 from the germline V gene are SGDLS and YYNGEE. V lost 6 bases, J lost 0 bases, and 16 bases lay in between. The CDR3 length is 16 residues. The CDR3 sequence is CASTRTAKSSGNTIYF. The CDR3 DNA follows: TGTGCCAGCACCCGAACAGCAAAATCCTCTGGAAACACCATATATTTT.